This T cell receptor (beta chain) was profiled in a study of cytomegalovirus exposure and HLA in healthy donors. General study points: Specific recognition of CMV antigens was confirmed in vitro for three chains (all CMV-associated). Within an earlier analysis, most TCR beta V segments proved productive either about 87% or about 30% of the time.

With V trimmed by 3 bases and J by 6 bases, 9 bases remained unmatched. The CDR3 runs 15 residues. Per germline, CDR1 MNHEY and CDR2 SVGAGI. Turning to this clone: Its antigen is unidentified.

Use of 60 Vbeta and 13 Jbeta primers characterized the PCR. Libraries were prepared by immunoSEQ multiplex PCR; TCRdb keeps only in-frame clonotypes and omits some of them. The data hold some 150,000 clones, with over 70% observed a single time. The receptor's source is a male donor in good health and CMV-seronegative. J is TRBJ1-1 and V is TRBV6-5; 8 bases line up with TRBD1. The specimen sequenced was PBMCs. The CDR3 sequence is CASSYLGTGGAEAFF. The CDR3 nucleotides are TGTGCCAGCAGTTATCTGGGGACAGGCGGGGCTGAAGCTTTCTTT.